The 15 T cell receptor beta chains below were found in one sample sequenced in a study of cytomegalovirus exposure and HLA in healthy donors (dated by TCRdb to between 2016 and 2019). The library was built by means of the immunoSEQ multiplex PCR assay. A mixture of 60 forward primers for TCR Vbeta segments and 13 reverse primers for TCR Jbeta segments was used in the multiplex PCR. Here the immuneACCESS table is served through TCRdb, limited to in-frame sequences with V and J called. Missing clones are a known gap in these copies; in checked studies unresolved V genes cover under half, and the rest lacks a known reason. The sample table lists about 220,000 clones, roughly 88% of them with a count of one. Jointly, the top ten make up roughly 0.7% of the sample. The source material was PBMCs. These receptors all come from a boy between 2 and 10 years old in good health and CMV-seronegative.

The CDR3 nucleotides read TGTGCCAGCAGTGGCGGGGGGGGTACCTACGAGCAGTACTTC. Translating it yields CASSGGGGTYEQYF. The V and J genes are TRBV6-1 and TRBJ2-7; 9 bases fit TRBD2. J lost 2 bases, V lost 4 bases, and 3 bases had no gene match. There are 14 residues in the CDR3. Looked up from germline, CDR1 is MNHNS and CDR2 is SASEGT.

The genes are TRBV20-1 and TRBJ1-3; D remains unclear. Germline V CDR1 and CDR2: DFQATT, SNEGSKA (reference sequence). The CDR3 spans 11 residues. Trimming stripped 6 bases from V and 3 bases from J, with 6 bases between. This chain's CDR3 is CSARLGNTIYF. In DNA, the CDR3 is TGCAGTGCCCGTCTTGGAAACACCATATATTTT.

The chain combines TRBV19 with TRBJ1-1; D is uncertain. V dropped 3 bases and J dropped 1 base, with 6 bases sitting between them. The V gene's germline CDR1 is LNHDA and CDR2 SQIVND (reference sequence). CDR3 size: 13 residues. CDR3 nucleotides: TGTGCCAGTAGTATGGGAGGGAACACTGAAGCTTTCTTT. This gives the protein CASSMGGNTEAFF.

As to this clone: The conserved phenylalanine or tryptophan is not found at the CDR3 terminus, so this likely reflects a read error. The chain couples TRBV6-1 to TRBJ2-7, with TRBD2 matching 9 bases. This CDR3 is built from 14 residues. CDR1 and CDR2 (germline): MNHNS, SASEGT. V shed 3 bases and J 5 bases; nucleotides not matched to a gene: 5. CDR3 in DNA: TGTGCCAGCAGTGATTTGCGGGAGGGCCACGAGCAGTACTCC. Its translation is CASSDLREGHEQYS.

Here the CDR3 reads CASSLRTGEEANGYTF. DNA for the CDR3: TGTGCCAGCAGCTTAAGGACGGGGGAAGAAGCAAACGGCTACACCTTC. The chain uses TRBV7-8 and TRBJ1-2; a weak D match, TRBD1 (5 bases). CDR1 and CDR2 from the germline V gene are SGHVS and FQNEAQ. The CDR3 is made up of 16 amino acids. V was cut by 2 bases and J by 8 bases, with 21 bases left in between.

The chain joins TRBV30 to TRBJ2-5; 13 bases align to TRBD2. The V and J ends lost 0 bases and 7 bases, in that order; junction bases with no gene match: 11. This CDR3 is 17 amino acids long. Per germline, CDR1 GTSNPN and CDR2 SVGIG (reference sequence). The CDR3 nucleotides read TGTGCCTGGAGTGTAGACCGGACTAGCGGGAGTATAGGGACCCAGTACTTC. The encoded protein is CAWSVDRTSGSIGTQYF.

The chain combines TRBV5-1 with TRBJ2-6; TRBD1 is a possible D gene (6 bases). Germline CDR1 and CDR2: SGHRS and YFSETQ. Deletions cut 2 bases from V and 4 bases from J, with 7 bases between. The CDR3 contains 14 residues. The CDR3 DNA follows: TGCGCCAGCAGCTTCCAGGGGGGGGCCAACGTCCTGACTTTC. This gives the protein CASSFQGGANVLTF.

This chain connects TRBV15 to TRBJ2-7; weak D call: TRBD2 (6 bases). CDR1 LNHNV and CDR2 YYDKDF come from the germline V gene (reference sequence). V was clipped by 5 bases and J by 3 bases, with 17 bases between them. The CDR3 covers 15 residues. CDR3 in DNA: TGTGCCACCAGCCGCCCGGGCCGCGGGATCTACGAGCAGTACTTC. Translated: CATSRPGRGIYEQYF. Looking up the rest from reference TRBV15 and TRBJ2-7 gives the full variable domain: DAMVIQNPRYQVTQFGKPVTLSCSQTLNHNVMYWYQQKSSQAPKLLFHYYDKDFNNEADTPDNFQSRRPNTSFCFLDIRSPGLGDTAMYLCATSRPGRGIYEQYFGPGTRLTVT.

This clone was detected only once. This rearrangement joins TRBV27 to TRBJ2-5, with TRBD2 matching 13 bases. There are 15 residues in the CDR3. Germline CDR1 and CDR2: MNHEY and SMNVEV (reference sequence). Trimming took 3 bases from V and 2 from J; bases not matched to a gene: 0. CDR3 region: CASSLTSGRQETQYF. Here the CDR3 DNA reads TGTGCCAGCAGTTTGACTAGCGGGAGGCAAGAGACCCAGTACTTC.

CDR3 in DNA: TGTGCCAGCAGTGGAGCCAGCGGGGCAGCGGATGGCTACACCTTC. It is translated as CASSGASGAADGYTF. This sequence joins TRBV2 and TRBJ1-2; maybe TRBD1 (5 bases). With 4 bases removed from V and 6 bases from J, the gap between germline ends came to 18 bases. Germline V lookup: CDR1 SNHLY, CDR2 FYNNEI. The CDR3 length is 15 residues.

The chain uses TRBV19 and TRBJ1-5; 7 bases match TRBD1. This CDR3 contains 15 residues. Germline values: CDR1 LNHDA, CDR2 SQIVND (reference sequence). V shed 4 bases and J 1 base; nucleotides not matched to a gene: 4. CDR3 amino acids: CASSTTTGSNQPQHF. The CDR3 DNA is TGTGCCAGTAGTACCACGACAGGGAGCAATCAGCCCCAGCATTTT.

The rearrangement uses TRBV7-8 and TRBJ2-7, with TRBD2 identical over 14 bases. Germline-derived CDR1 and CDR2 are SGHVS and FQNEAQ. The CDR3 consists of 17 residues. Unmatched junction bases numbered 6, after V lost 5 bases and J lost 0 bases. The CDR3 region has the DNA TGTGCCAGCAGCATGGGACTAGCGGGGGCAAACTCCTACGAGCAGTACTTC. Amino acids: CASSMGLAGANSYEQYF.

This clone was picked up a small number of times. DNA of the CDR3: TGCGCCAGCAGCTTGGGACTAGCGGCAGCCAACCAAGAGACCCAGTACTTC. Amino acids: CASSLGLAAANQETQYF. The chain couples TRBV5-1 to TRBJ2-5; 9 positions agree with TRBD2. CDR3 length: 17 amino acids. V dropped 0 bases and J dropped 0; count of bases not matched to a gene: 6. CDR1 and CDR2 from the germline V gene are SGHRS and YFSETQ.

The chain carries TRBV5-6 and TRBJ1-1, with a weak D call TRBD1 (6 bases). The CDR3 runs 13 residues. V was trimmed by 4 bases and J by 9 bases, leaving 16 bases between them. From germline, CDR1 is SGHDT and CDR2 YYEEEE. CDR3 residues: CASSATRGGKAFF. CDR3 nucleotides: TGTGCCAGCAGCGCTACGAGGGGGGGCAAAGCTTTCTTT.

J is TRBJ2-1 and V is TRBV11-2; TRBD2 matches 10 bases. CDR1 is SGHAT, CDR2 FQNNGV, per germline. There are 16 residues in the CDR3. Trimming cost V 4 bases and J 8 bases; bases outside gene matches: 11. CDR3 bases: TGTGCCAGCAGCTCTATTAGGGGTAGCGGGGGGCATGAGCAGTTCTTC. It translates to CASSSIRGSGGHEQFF.